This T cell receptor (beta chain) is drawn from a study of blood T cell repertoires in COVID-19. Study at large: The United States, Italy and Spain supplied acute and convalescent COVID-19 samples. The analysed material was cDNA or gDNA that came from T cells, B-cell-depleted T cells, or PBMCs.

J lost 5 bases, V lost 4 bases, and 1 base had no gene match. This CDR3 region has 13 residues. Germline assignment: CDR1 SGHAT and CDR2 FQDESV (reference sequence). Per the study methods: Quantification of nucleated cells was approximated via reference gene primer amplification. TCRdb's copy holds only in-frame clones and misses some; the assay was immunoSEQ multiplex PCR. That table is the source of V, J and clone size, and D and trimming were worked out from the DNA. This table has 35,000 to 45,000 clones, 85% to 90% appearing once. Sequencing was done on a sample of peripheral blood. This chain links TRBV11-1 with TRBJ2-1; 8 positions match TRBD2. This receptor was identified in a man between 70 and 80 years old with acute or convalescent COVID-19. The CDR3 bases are TGTGCCAGCAGCTCCGGGAGGGACAATGAGCAGTTCTTC. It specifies CASSSGRDNEQFF.